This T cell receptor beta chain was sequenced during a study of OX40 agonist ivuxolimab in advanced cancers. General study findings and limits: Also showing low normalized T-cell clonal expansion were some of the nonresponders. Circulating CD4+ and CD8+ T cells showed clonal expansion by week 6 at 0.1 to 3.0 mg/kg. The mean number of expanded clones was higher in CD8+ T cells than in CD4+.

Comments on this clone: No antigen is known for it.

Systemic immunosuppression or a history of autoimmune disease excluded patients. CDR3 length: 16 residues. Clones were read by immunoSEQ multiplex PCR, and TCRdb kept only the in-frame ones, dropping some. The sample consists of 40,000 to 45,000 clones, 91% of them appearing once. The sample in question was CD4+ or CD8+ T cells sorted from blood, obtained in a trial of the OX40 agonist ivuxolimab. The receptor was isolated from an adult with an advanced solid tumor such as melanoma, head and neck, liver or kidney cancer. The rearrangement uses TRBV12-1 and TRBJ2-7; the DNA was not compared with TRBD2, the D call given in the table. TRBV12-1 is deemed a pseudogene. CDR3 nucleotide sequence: TGTGCCAGCAGCCCGCGGGAGCGGGTGGTCTCCTACGAGCAGTACTTC. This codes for CASSPRERVVSYEQYF.